This T cell receptor (beta chain) was recovered during a study of Graves' ophthalmopathy and Graves' hyperthyroidism. Study observations and caveats: This model predicted ophthalmopathy progression (sensitivity around 71%, specificity around 72%).

RNA transcripts were the template, and TCR beta CDR3 regions were amplified from them. HTBI primers were used in a first-round RT-PCR, which preceded a second-round multiplex PCR. TCRdb ran MiXCR on the multiplex PCR reads and lists one entry per CDR3 protein. The sample lists 620,000 or so distinct CDR3 sequences, about 24% occurring once. The ends lost 2 bases at V and 4 bases at J; junction bases unmatched: 3. Germline values: CDR1 LGHDT, CDR2 YNNKEL (reference sequence). This CDR3 has 14 amino acids. This clonotype was counted a few times. Its antigen is unidentified. Hyperthyroidism qualified as stable when ophthalmopathy did not develop within 18 months of follow-up. The PBMCs originated from roughly 10 ml of fresh peripheral blood.

J is TRBJ1-1 and V is TRBV3-1; TRBD1 matches 8 bases. The TCR comes from a young woman with stable Graves' hyperthyroidism. Some clones in this sample may be carry-over from other donors' samples. The sample was peripheral blood. CDR3 DNA: TGTGCCAGCAGCCAAACGACAGGGGCCACTGAAGCTTTCTTT. Amino acid sequence: CASSQTTGATEAFF. Filled out from reference TRBV3-1 and TRBJ1-1, the complete variable domain reads DTAVSQTPKYLVTQMGNDKSIKCEQNLGHDTMYWYKQDSKKFLKIMFSYNNKELIINETVPNRFSPKSPDKAHLNLHINSLELGDSAVYFCASSQTTGATEAFFGQGTRLTVV.